This T cell receptor (beta chain) was found in a study of blood T cell repertoires in COVID-19. Across the whole study: The United States, Italy and Spain provided the acute and convalescent COVID-19 samples. Sample material is recorded as cDNA or gDNA derived from T cells, B-cell-depleted T cells, or PBMCs.

Per the original data handling: Reference gene primer amplification gave estimated nucleated cell counts. Profiled with immunoSEQ multiplex PCR; TCRdb holds only in-frame clones, not every one. That table supplies the V and J calls and clone size; D and trimming were determined from the DNA. This table has 83,000 or so clones, more than 75% appearing once. V gave up 6 bases and J gave up 5 bases; unmatched junction bases: 12. From germline, CDR1 is WNHNN and CDR2 SYGVQD (reference sequence). The CDR3 contains 16 residues. The chain recombines TRBV10-1 with TRBJ1-4, with 7 bases identical to TRBD1. The receptor was derived from a man older than 75 with active or convalescent COVID-19. The sample consisted of peripheral blood. The CDR3 reads CASSAPGQPKNEKLFF. Written as DNA, the CDR3 is TGCGCCAGCAGCGCTCCGGGACAGCCAAAAAATGAAAAACTGTTTTTT.